The T cell receptor beta chain described here comes from a study of molecular identifiers for immune sequencing clone quantification. Study details: Replicates partitioned RNA from 20,000 or 100,000 naive CD8 cells into five parts, sequencing four. Study outcomes and limitations: Over 97% of CMV-specific effector molecules, but under 1% of naive ones, were in clones above 20 copies.

From germline, CDR1 is MNHEY and CDR2 SMNVEV (reference sequence). The CDR3 has 10 amino acids. Listed TCR primers, together with previously described methods, were used for the bulk TCR libraries. TCRdb re-called the PCR reads through MiXCR, storing one row per CDR3 protein. Counted here are around 94,000 distinct CDR3 sequences, under 40% occurring once; the ten biggest clones make up roughly 9.7%. In regard to this clonotype: Its antigen is currently unknown. Compared with germline, one end of the junction differs, possibly owing to a read error.

Isolation of naive CD8 T cells was achieved by sorting on a CD8+CD4-CCR7+CD45RA+ phenotype. This TCR derives from a human donor in good health. Some libraries in this study had Jurkat cell RNA spiked in. V usage is TRBV27 and J usage is TRBJ2-3, with D hard to call. Sequences were obtained from naive CD8+ T cells from blood, with Jurkat cell RNA spiked in. Indicated subset: FACS-sorted CD8+CD4-CCR7+CD45RA+ naive T cells. DNA of the CDR3: TGTGCCAGCAGTTTATGGACGCTGTATTTT. This codes for CASSLWTLYF.